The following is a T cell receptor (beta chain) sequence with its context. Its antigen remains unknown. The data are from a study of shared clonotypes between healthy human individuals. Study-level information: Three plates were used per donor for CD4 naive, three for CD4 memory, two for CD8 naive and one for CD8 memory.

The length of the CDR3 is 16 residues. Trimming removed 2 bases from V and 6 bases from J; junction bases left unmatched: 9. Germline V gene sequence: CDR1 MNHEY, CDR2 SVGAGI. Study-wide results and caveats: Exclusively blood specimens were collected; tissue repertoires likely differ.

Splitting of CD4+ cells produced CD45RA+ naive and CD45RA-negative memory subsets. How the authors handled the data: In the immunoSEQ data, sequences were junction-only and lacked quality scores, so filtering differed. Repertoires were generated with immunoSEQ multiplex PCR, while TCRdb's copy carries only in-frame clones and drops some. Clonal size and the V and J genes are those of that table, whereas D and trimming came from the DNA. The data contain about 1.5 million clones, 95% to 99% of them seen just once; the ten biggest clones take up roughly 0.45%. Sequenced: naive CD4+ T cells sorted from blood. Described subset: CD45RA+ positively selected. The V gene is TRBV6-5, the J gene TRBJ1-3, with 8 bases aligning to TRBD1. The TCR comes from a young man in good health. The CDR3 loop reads CASSYTDRGTKNTIYF. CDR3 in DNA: TGTGCCAGCAGTTACACCGACAGGGGAACAAAAAACACCATATATTTT.